This T cell receptor (beta chain) stems from a study of T-cell reconstitution after alpha-beta-depleted transplantation in children (dated by TCRdb to 2015 to 2016). Broadly, across the study: Using TCR repertoire profiling, the study quantitatively followed how T-cell immune reconstitution unfolded in children after TCRalphabeta/CD19-depleted allogeneic hematopoietic cell transplantation. Results the study describes overall, beyond this receptor: About two months after transplant, the apparently early recovery of alphabetaT-cell counts reportedly depended on just several hundred clones that had expanded rapidly and came from non-depleted graft cells. The frequencies of hyperexpanded clones fell over the following months, and after one year, T-cell counts and TCRbeta diversity were mostly attributed to newly produced T cells. In some patients, the high TCRbeta diversity seen at day 60 was put down to recipient T cells and intrathymic progenitors that had survived conditioning.

The sample holds many counts of this clonotype. Which antigen it targets is not known. Within one base of it there is no much larger clone, and no base qualities were kept. Reading the germline V gene gives CDR1 SGHAT and CDR2 FQNNGV. Trimming removed 1 base from V and 4 bases from J; the gene matches leave 8 bases unexplained. The CDR3 measures 16 amino acids from cysteine to phenylalanine. Kept here is only the CDR3 DNA, which spans 48 bases and is read in frame from base 1. This sample's treatment or condition label indicates: allogeneic hematopoietic cell transplantation with graft depleted of TCRalphabeta T cells and CD19 B cells. The children who served as transplant recipients had been given grafts of TCRalphabeta/CD19-depleted allogeneic hematopoietic cells. Library preparation was by PCR. TCRdb shows the sequencer as Illumina HiSeq 2500. To normalize quantification of the TCRbeta repertoire, the TCR libraries were built with molecular barcoding that relied on unique molecular identifiers. Using fastp at Q25 and MiXCR, TCRdb reprocessed the public reads and kept productive beta chains. Every CDR3 protein is listed once, alongside the most common genes and DNA of its rows. The sample table shows nearly 250,000 distinct CDR3 sequences, and approximately 8.9% are seen once. Under 8% of the sample is in the top ten clones.

Material: PBMCs, mostly from graft donor cells, obtained 180 days after TCRalphabeta/CD19-depleted stem cell transplant. The chain joins TRBV11-2 to TRBJ1-1; TRBD1 aligns with 8 central bases. This sequence was found in a male patient younger than 18 who had a stem cell transplant for acute lymphoblastic leukemia, so the T cells may come from the graft donor. The DNA is as follows: TGTGCCAGCAGCTTAGGGGCAGGGGGCGTTAGCACTGAAGCTTTCTTT. This gives the protein CASSLGAGGVSTEAFF. Supplemented by the reference TRBV11-2 and TRBJ1-1 proteins around the CDR3, the complete variable domain is EAGVAQSPRYKIIEKRQSVAFWCNPISGHATLYWYQQILGQGPKLLIQFQNNGVVDDSQLPKDRFSAERLKGVDSTLKIQPAKLEDSAVYLCASSLGAGGVSTEAFFGQGTRLTVV.